The 9 T cell receptor beta chains in this list originate from one sample, sequenced in a study of follicular helper T cells after annual influenza vaccination. As to time point: 2014-2015 season, pre-vaccination. Assay used: immunoSEQ multiplex PCR; TCRdb lists only in-frame clones, some missing. In the table there are several thousand clones, roughly four fifths of which are singletons. The sample in question was CXCR5+ CD38- circulating T follicular helper cells from blood, obtained on the day of influenza vaccination. Subset given: circulating Tfh, non-naive CD4+CXCR5+PD-1+ (ICOS+CD38+ or ICOS-CD38-). These receptors originate from an adult who received the influenza vaccine.

The chain links TRBV21-1 to TRBJ2-2; the D call of TRBD1 is as the table states it, not checked on the DNA. TRBV21-1 represents a pseudogene. There are 19 residues in the CDR3. CDR3 region: CASSKVGVQGATFTGELFF. The CDR3 nucleotides are TGTGCCAGCAGCAAAGTGGGGGTGCAGGGGGCTACTTTCACCGGGGAGCTGTTTTTT.

With regard to this clone: Without the conserved terminal phenylalanine or tryptophan, this CDR3 likely stems from a read error. This chain joins TRBV5-8 and TRBJ1-5, with D unclear. The germline V gene has CDR1 SGHTS and CDR2 YDEGEE. The germline V and J ends were trimmed by 0 bases and 6 bases, with 1 base remaining between them. The CDR3 sequence is 11 residues long. CDR3 bases: TGTGCCAGCAGCTTGGTTCAGCCCCAGCATCTT. Its protein product is CASSLVQPQHL.

The rearrangement links TRBV6-1 to TRBJ2-5; tentatively, D is TRBD1 (6 bases). V dropped 5 bases and J dropped 5 bases, with 9 bases sitting between them. The CDR3 is 12 residues long. The V gene's germline CDR1 is MNHNS and CDR2 SASEGT. DNA of the CDR3: TGTGCCAGCAGTACAGGGTTGGAGACCCAGTACTTC. This translates into CASSTGLETQYF.

This rearrangement joins TRBV14 to TRBJ1-4; D gene uncertain. The CDR3 is 14 amino acids. The ends were cut back, 3 bases at V and 8 bases at J, with 13 bases in the middle. From germline, CDR1 is SGHDN and CDR2 FVKESK. In nucleotides, the CDR3 is TGTGCCAGCAGCCAGATCGAGCCTGGAGAAAAACTGTTTTTT. Translation gives CASSQIEPGEKLFF.

The chain couples TRBV18 to TRBJ2-2; 12 bases are a match to TRBD2. V was clipped by 4 bases and J by 4 bases; unmatched bases: 7. Looked up from germline, CDR1 is KGHSH and CDR2 is LQKENI. The CDR3 extends over 17 amino acids. CDR3 bases: TGTGCCAGCTCACGCACTAGCGGGGGGTCGATCACCGGGGAGCTGTTTTTT. Translated: CASSRTSGGSITGELFF.

This chain connects TRBV7-2 to TRBJ2-2; D remains unclear. V lost 0 bases and J lost 4, with 6 bases in between. The V gene's germline CDR1 is SGHTA and CDR2 FQGNSA. The CDR3 is made up of 14 amino acids. CDR3 DNA sequence: TGTGCCAGCAGCTTAGCCCCCGGCACCGGGGAGCTGTTTTTT. The encoded protein is CASSLAPGTGELFF. The variable domain in full, with the rest retrieved from reference TRBV7-2 and TRBJ2-2, is GAGVSQSPSNKVTEKGKDVELRCDPISGHTALYWYRQSLGQGLEFLIYFQGNSAPDKSGLPSDRFSAERTGGSVSTLTIQRTQQEDSAVYLCASSLAPGTGELFFGEGSRLTVL.

This chain uses TRBV11-2 with TRBJ2-7, with D tentatively TRBD1 (6 bases). The CDR3 has 12 amino acids. Germline values: CDR1 SGHAT, CDR2 FQNNGV. Deletions cut 5 bases from V and 6 bases from J, with 11 bases between. As DNA, the CDR3 is TGTGCCAGCAGCCTTGGGACAAGCGAGCAGTACTTC. Translating gives CASSLGTSEQYF.

J is TRBJ2-3 and V is TRBV5-1; D remains ambiguous. In germline, CDR1 is SGHRS, CDR2 YFSETQ. This CDR3 contains 15 residues. Trimming took off 0 bases at V and 0 bases at J, with 8 bases between the two ends. The CDR3 sequence is CASSLDNPSTDTQYF. The CDR3, as DNA: TGCGCCAGCAGCTTGGACAATCCAAGCACAGATACGCAGTATTTT.

In its sample, this clone was seen a few times. The rearrangement uses TRBV2 and TRBJ1-6, with a possible D match to TRBD1 (5 bases). Germline-derived CDR1 and CDR2 are SNHLY and FYNNEI. CDR3 length: 13 residues. Deletions cut 4 bases from V and 14 bases from J, with 15 bases between. CDR3 nucleotide sequence: TGTGCCAGCAGTGTAGACCAAAGGGGCACCCTCCACTTT. Its translation: CASSVDQRGTLHF.